Listed below are T cell receptor beta chains from one sample, sequenced in a study of regulatory T cells in long-lasting Graves disease. MiXCR, run by TCRdb on the multiplex PCR reads, gives a single entry per CDR3 protein. The sample has 300,000 to 400,000 distinct CDR3 sequences, 18% seen once. Material: peripheral blood mononuclear cells (PBMCs), obtained at new diagnosis, from a patient treated with antithyroid drugs. The receptors were gathered from a female donor with Graves disease. CDR3s include the opening cysteine and the closing phenylalanine or tryptophan. A D gene is named only where the DNA matches it firmly. Clone size is given for some rows only: seen once, a few or many times, or a class if the clone is expanded.

clone size	V gene	J gene	D gene	CDR3 length	CDR3 DNA	CDR3 protein
many	TRBV12-3/TRBV12-4	TRBJ2-3	NA	17	TGTGCCAGCAGTTTAGAGTGGCGGACCCTAAGCACAGATACGCAGTATTTT	CASSLEWRTLSTDTQYF
few	TRBV6-5	TRBJ2-3	NA	15	TGTGCCAGCAGTTATTTACTAGTGGAAACAGATACGCAGTATTTT	CASSYLLVETDTQYF
NA	TRBV6-1	TRBJ2-1	TRBD2	15	TGTGCCAGCAGCTCACTAGCGGGAATATTAGATGAGCAGTTCTTC	CASSSLAGILDEQFF
NA	TRBV28	TRBJ2-7	TRBD1	15	TGTGCCAGCAGTTTAGTAAGGACAGGGGTATACGAGCAGTACTTC	CASSLVRTGVYEQYF
few	TRBV2	TRBJ2-5	NA	12	TGTGCCAGCAATAAACGTTGGGAGACCCAGTACTTC	CASNKRWETQYF
many	TRBV2	TRBJ1-5	NA	15	TGTGCCAGCAGGCTTGCGGGCGGGGGGAATCAGCCCCAGCATTTT	CASRLAGGGNQPQHF
many	TRBV11-1	TRBJ2-3	TRBD2	16	TGTGCCAGCAGGACTACAGCGGGAGTAAGCACAGATACGCAGTATTTT	CASRTTAGVSTDTQYF
few	TRBV6-1	TRBJ1-5	NA	14	TGTGCCAGCGCCCGGACAGTAAGCAATCAGCCCCAGCATTTT	CASARTVSNQPQHF
many	TRBV7-8	TRBJ2-2	NA	14	TGTGCCAGCAGCTTAGCCCGCGGTAGGGGGGAGCTGTTTTTT	CASSLARGRGELFF
NA	TRBV20-1	TRBJ2-1	NA	14	TGCAGTGTTACGACAGGAACGTGGGGGGATGAGCAGTTCTTC	CSVTTGTWGDEQFF
NA	TRBV20-1	TRBJ2-2	NA	16	TGCAGTGCTAGAGATCATCGAGCGGGGAACACCGGGGAGCTGTTTTTT	CSARDHRAGNTGELFF
many	TRBV10-3	TRBJ2-3	NA	17	TGTGCCATCAGTGATTTTCCGGGAACAACACCCACAGATACGCAGTATTTT	CAISDFPGTTPTDTQYF
many	TRBV28	TRBJ2-7	TRBD2	15	TGTGCCAGCAGTTACATACTAGCGGCCTACTACGAGCAGTACTTC	CASSYILAAYYEQYF
NA	TRBV5-1	TRBJ2-7	TRBD2	16	TGCGCCAGCAGCAAAACTAGCGGGGGATCTAACTACGAGCAGTACTTC	CASSKTSGGSNYEQYF
many	TRBV11-2	TRBJ1-1	TRBD1	14	TGTGCCAGCAGCCCGCTCGACAGGGGGGCAGAAGCTTTCTTT	CASSPLDRGAEAFF
NA	TRBV5-8	TRBJ1-4	TRBD1	17	TGTGCCAGCAGCGTGCATGGTGGACAGGGGCGAGGCGAAAAACTGTTTTTT	CASSVHGGQGRGEKLFF
many	TRBV29-1	TRBJ2-7	NA	11	TGCAGCGTTGAAGATCAAAGGGCGAAGTACTTC	CSVEDQRAKYF
many	TRBV12-3/TRBV12-4	TRBJ2-1	TRBD2	14	TGTGCCAGCAGTTTACCGGGAGGGCAGGGTGAGCAGTTCTTC	CASSLPGGQGEQFF
many	TRBV11-1	TRBJ2-3	TRBD1	15	TGTGCCAGCAGCTTACGAGAGGGGGCGGCAGATACGCAGTATTTT	CASSLREGAADTQYF
many	TRBV7-8	TRBJ2-7	TRBD2	15	TGTGCCAGCAGGTTTAGCGGGGCCTTGTCCTACGAGCAGTACTTC	CASRFSGALSYEQYF
few	TRBV28	TRBJ2-3	TRBD2	16	TGTGCCAGCAGCCGTCGGTGGGGGGGGGGGACAGATACGCAGTATTTT	CASSRRWGGGTDTQYF
many	TRBV7-8	TRBJ2-3	TRBD2	18	TGTGCCAGCACCGGTAGGGCGGGAGGATTCAGGGAACCAGATACGCAGTATTTT	CASTGRAGGFREPDTQYF
many	TRBV12-3/TRBV12-4	TRBJ2-1	NA	15	TGTGCCAGCAGTTTCTCAATACAGGGCTACAATGAGCAGTTCTTC	CASSFSIQGYNEQFF
NA	TRBV5-4	TRBJ2-5	TRBD1	17	TGTGCCAGCAGCTCGGGAGGGACAGGGGGGAGCCAAGAGACCCAGTACTTC	CASSSGGTGGSQETQYF
many	TRBV6-2/TRBV6-3	TRBJ2-1	TRBD2	15	TGTGCCAGCAGTTACGGCACTAGCGGGAGTCGTGAGCAGTTCTTC	CASSYGTSGSREQFF
NA	TRBV13	TRBJ1-4	TRBD1	14	TGTGCCAGCAGTTTCAGGGGGCCCGACGAAAAACTGTTTTTT	CASSFRGPDEKLFF
many	TRBV6-5	TRBJ2-7	NA	17	TGTGCCAGCAGTTACGCAGGCGGGTCATGGCCACACTACGAGCAGTACTTC	CASSYAGGSWPHYEQYF